A selection of T cell receptor beta chains follows, all from one sample in a study of identical twins. Each CDR3 protein is one row after TCRdb ran MiXCR on the 5' RACE reads. The sample has approximately 410,000 distinct CDR3 sequences, around 20% seen once. Sequences were obtained from naive T cells sorted from blood. The source of these receptors is a man aged 50-59 years in good health. The CDR3 runs from the conserved cysteine through the conserved F or W. D genes are given only for firm matches. A row's size may be missing; if present it is once, few, many or a size class.

size	V	D	J	DNA	CDR3
few	TRBV4-3	NA	TRBJ2-7	TGCGCCAGCAGCCAAGAGTTCGGGAGCTCCTACGAGCAGTACTTC	CASSQEFGSSYEQYF
NA	TRBV7-8	NA	TRBJ2-5	TGTGCCAGCAGCCCGGGGGAAGGGACAAAGACCCAGTACTTC	CASSPGEGTKTQYF
few	TRBV24-1	TRBD1	TRBJ2-1	TGTGCCACCAGTGGTATACAGGGGGCAGACTATGAGCAGTTCTTC	CATSGIQGADYEQFF
NA	TRBV4-3	NA	TRBJ2-3	TGCGCCAGCAGCCAATCCCGCAGGGATACGCAGTATTTT	CASSQSRRDTQYF
few	TRBV5-5	NA	TRBJ1-6	TGTGCCAGCAGCTTGGAGGCGAGGGGGCCCCTCCACTTT	CASSLEARGPLHF
many	TRBV6-6	NA	TRBJ2-7	TGTGCCAGCGGGACCTCGTCCTACGAGCAGTACTTC	CASGTSSYEQYF
NA	TRBV10-2	TRBD2	TRBJ2-7	TGCGCCAGCAGCGGACTAGCGGGGGCCTTATTC	CASSGLAGALF
many	TRBV7-2	NA	TRBJ2-1	TGTGCCAGCAGCTTAGACAGGATGGGGAATGAGCAGTTCTTC	CASSLDRMGNEQFF
NA	TRBV20-1	TRBD1	TRBJ2-5	TGCAGTGCCCAACAGACAGGGCTCCCAGAGACCCAGTACTTC	CSAQQTGLPETQYF
many	TRBV3-1	TRBD1	TRBJ2-5	TGTGCCAGCAGGGGGGCCGGACAGGGGGCCCAGACCCAGTACTTC	CASRGAGQGAQTQYF
many	TRBV7-2	NA	TRBJ2-7	TGTGCCAGCAGCTTAGGCGCCAGACCCGAGCAGTACTTC	CASSLGARPEQYF
few	TRBV7-9	NA	TRBJ1-2	TGTGCCAGCAGCTCGGAGGATGGCTACACCTTC	CASSSEDGYTF
NA	TRBV18	NA	TRBJ1-1	TGTGCCAGCTCACCAACGAACACTGAAGCTTTCTTT	CASSPTNTEAFF
few	TRBV20-1	TRBD1	TRBJ2-1	TGCAGTGCTAGCACAGTGGGACAGGGCGGCCATGAGCAGTTCTTC	CSASTVGQGGHEQFF
NA	TRBV7-2	NA	TRBJ2-6	TGTGCCAGCAGCCCTCTCCGTCTTGGGGCCAACGTCCTGACTTTC	CASSPLRLGANVLTF
NA	TRBV5-5	NA	TRBJ2-3	TGTGCCAGCAGCGGGGGGACACGGGGCACAGATACGCAGTATTTT	CASSGGTRGTDTQYF
NA	TRBV20-1	NA	TRBJ2-5	TGCAGTGCTAGAGGGAGGGGGTTAGAGACCCAGTACTTC	CSARGRGLETQYF
few	TRBV5-1	NA	TRBJ2-1	TGCGCCAGCAGCCTCCGAGCGGGCTCTGCGGGTGAGCAGTTCTTC	CASSLRAGSAGEQFF
many	TRBV12-3/TRBV12-4	TRBD2	TRBJ2-5	TGTGCCAGCAGCCACACACTAGCGGGGTCGACGGAGACCCAGTACTTC	CASSHTLAGSTETQYF
NA	TRBV10-3	NA	TRBJ1-1	TGTGCCATCAGTGACCGGGCCGGGGCTGTGAACACTGAAGCTTTCTTT	CAISDRAGAVNTEAFF
NA	TRBV9	NA	TRBJ2-7	TGTGCCAGCAGCGCTTCATCAGGGCGGACTGATACCTACGAGCAGTACTTC	CASSASSGRTDTYEQYF
many	TRBV20-1	TRBD2	TRBJ2-3	TGCAGTGCTAGAGTTCCTAGCGGCCCCCGGAGCACAGATACGCAGTATTTT	CSARVPSGPRSTDTQYF
few	TRBV12-3/TRBV12-4	TRBD1	TRBJ2-1	TGTGCCAGCACCAGGACAGGGGTCCTATACAATGAGCAGTTCTTC	CASTRTGVLYNEQFF
few	TRBV20-1	TRBD2	TRBJ2-7	TGCAGTGCTTCAAATCGGGCGGGAGGGGACCACGAGCAGTACTTC	CSASNRAGGDHEQYF
few	TRBV27	NA	TRBJ1-1	TGTGCCAGCAGTTTGGGTCTTGCCTCTGAAGCTTTCTTT	CASSLGLASEAFF
few	TRBV12-3/TRBV12-4	TRBD1	TRBJ1-2	TGTGCCAGCAGGCCGACAGGGGACTATGGCTACACCTTC	CASRPTGDYGYTF
many	TRBV2	NA	TRBJ2-1	TGTGCCAGCAGTGAAGAGGTGGGGATTGAGCAGTTCTTC	CASSEEVGIEQFF
few	TRBV20-1	TRBD2	TRBJ2-7	TGCAGTGCTAGAACGGGACTAGCGGGAGGTGTCGAGCAGTACTTC	CSARTGLAGGVEQYF
few	TRBV6-5	NA	TRBJ2-2	TGTGCCAGCAGTTACGCGCGGGCCTTGCGGGCCGGGGAGCTGTTTTTT	CASSYARALRAGELFF
NA	TRBV11-2	TRBD2	TRBJ2-4	TGTGCCAGCAGCCCTAGGGAGGCTAGCGGGGGGGAGGGCATTCAGTACTTC	CASSPREASGGEGIQYF
many	TRBV11-2	NA	TRBJ2-7	TGTGCCAGCAGCTTCGGTGGCGAGCAGTACTTC	CASSFGGEQYF
NA	TRBV28	NA	TRBJ2-1	TGTGCCAGCAGTTTACGGGGATTGGAACCCGAGCAGTTCTTC	CASSLRGLEPEQFF
many	TRBV12-3/TRBV12-4	TRBD1	TRBJ1-5	TGTGCCAGCAGTTCACAGGGGGGTTTCAATCAGCCCCAGCATTTT	CASSSQGGFNQPQHF
many	TRBV10-2	NA	TRBJ2-7	TGCGCCAGCGGGGACGGTTTCTACGAGCAGTACTTC	CASGDGFYEQYF
NA	TRBV12-3/TRBV12-4	TRBD1	TRBJ1-4	TGTGCCAGCAGTTTGACAGGGATGGGAGGTGAAAAACTGTTTTTT	CASSLTGMGGEKLFF
few	TRBV4-2	NA	TRBJ2-1	TGTGCCAGCAGCCATGCAGGGGGGAACTACAATGAGCAGTTCTTC	CASSHAGGNYNEQFF
NA	TRBV20-1	NA	TRBJ2-2	TGCAGTGCTAGCGGGAAGAACACCGGGGAGCTGTTTTTT	CSASGKNTGELFF
NA	TRBV28	NA	TRBJ2-7	TGTGCCAGTCGACTTCCGGGACTTCCGTCCGAGCAGTACTTC	CASRLPGLPSEQYF
NA	TRBV4-2	NA	TRBJ2-5	TGTGCCAGCAGCCGCCCCGATGGTGAGGGAGGCGAGACCCAGTACTTC	CASSRPDGEGGETQYF
many	TRBV25-1	NA	TRBJ2-5	TGTGCCAGCAGTGAATGGGAGACCCAGTACTTC	CASSEWETQYF
many	TRBV6-1	NA	TRBJ2-1	TGTGCCAGCAGACTCCAGGGAGACAATGAGCAGTTCTTC	CASRLQGDNEQFF
few	TRBV5-1	NA	TRBJ2-3	TGCGCCAGCAGCCCCGACACAGATACGCAGTATTTT	CASSPDTDTQYF
NA	TRBV20-1	TRBD1	TRBJ1-5	TGCAGTGCTAGAAATCGGGACAGGGCAAGGCAGCCCCAGCATTTT	CSARNRDRARQPQHF
NA	TRBV25-1	NA	TRBJ2-1	TGTGCCAGCAGTGACTACAGGGCAGATGAGCAGTTCTTC	CASSDYRADEQFF
NA	TRBV28	TRBD1	TRBJ2-3	TGTGCCACCAAAAAGGACAGGGGCCTCACAGATACGCAGTATTTT	CATKKDRGLTDTQYF
NA	TRBV5-1	NA	TRBJ2-1	TGCGCCAGCAGCTTGGGGGTGGGCCCCGAGGAGTTCTTC	CASSLGVGPEEFF
NA	TRBV20-1	NA	TRBJ2-6	TGCAGTGCTAGAGTCTTAACGGCCAACGTCCTGACTTTC	CSARVLTANVLTF
NA	TRBV9	NA	TRBJ2-1	TGTGCCAGCAGCGTAGAGTGGTACAATGAGCAGTTCTTC	CASSVEWYNEQFF
few	TRBV3-1	NA	TRBJ1-2	TGTGCCAGCAGCCGCCCCGGATGGCATGGCTACACCTTC	CASSRPGWHGYTF
NA	TRBV28	TRBD2	TRBJ2-5	TGTGCCAGCAGTGGTAGCGGGAGGGCCGCGGGGGAGACCCAGTACTTC	CASSGSGRAAGETQYF
NA	TRBV6-5	NA	TRBJ1-2	TGTGCCAGCAGTTACATCCGGACAGTCAACTATGGCTACACCTTC	CASSYIRTVNYGYTF
few	TRBV11-2	NA	TRBJ2-1	TGTGCCAGCAGCACCCGGGACTTAGCCCTAAGCTCCTACAATGAGCAGTTCTTC	CASSTRDLALSSYNEQFF
NA	TRBV7-9	NA	TRBJ2-7	TGTGCCAGCAGCTTGGGGGGCAGGGGTGATGTCTACGAGCAGTACTTC	CASSLGGRGDVYEQYF
few	TRBV28	NA	TRBJ2-5	TGTGCCAGCAGTCCACACAGGGTGCGAGAGACCCAGTACTTC	CASSPHRVRETQYF
few	TRBV5-1	NA	TRBJ2-1	TGCGCCAGCAGCTTGGTGGGAATGCAGTTCTTC	CASSLVGMQFF